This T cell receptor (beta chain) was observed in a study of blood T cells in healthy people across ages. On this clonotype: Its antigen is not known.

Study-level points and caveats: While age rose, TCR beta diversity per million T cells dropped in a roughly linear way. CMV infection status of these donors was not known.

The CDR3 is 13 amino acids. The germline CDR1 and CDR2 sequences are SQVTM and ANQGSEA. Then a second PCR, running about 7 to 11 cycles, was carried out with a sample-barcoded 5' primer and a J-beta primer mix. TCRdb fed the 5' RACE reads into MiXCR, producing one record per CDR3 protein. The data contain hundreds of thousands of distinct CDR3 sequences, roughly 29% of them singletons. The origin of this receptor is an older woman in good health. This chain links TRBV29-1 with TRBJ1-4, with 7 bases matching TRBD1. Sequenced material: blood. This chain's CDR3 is CGGDGGGAEKLFF. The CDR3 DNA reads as TGCGGGGGCGATGGAGGGGGCGCAGAAAAACTGTTTTTT.